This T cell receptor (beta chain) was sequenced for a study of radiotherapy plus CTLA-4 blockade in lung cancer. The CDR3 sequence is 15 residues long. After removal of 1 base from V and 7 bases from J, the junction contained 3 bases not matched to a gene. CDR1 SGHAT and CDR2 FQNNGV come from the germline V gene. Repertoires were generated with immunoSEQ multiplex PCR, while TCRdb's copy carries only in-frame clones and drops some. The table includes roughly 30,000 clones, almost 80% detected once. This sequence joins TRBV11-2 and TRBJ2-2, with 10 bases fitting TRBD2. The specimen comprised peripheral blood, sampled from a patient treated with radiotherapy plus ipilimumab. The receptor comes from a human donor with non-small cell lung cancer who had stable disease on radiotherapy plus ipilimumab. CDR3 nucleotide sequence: TGTGCCAGCAGCTTAGCTAGCGGGGGAGGCGGGGAGCTGTTTTTT. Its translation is CASSLASGGGGELFF.